Listed below are T cell receptor beta chains from one sample, sequenced in a study of blood T cells in healthy people across ages. One entry per CDR3 protein results from TCRdb running MiXCR on the 5' RACE reads. This table holds around 690,000 distinct CDR3 sequences, around three fifths found once. The source material was blood. These receptors came from a man between 60 and 75 years old in good health. CDR3s include the opening cysteine and the closing phenylalanine or tryptophan. The D gene is left open where the match is weak. Clone size appears in some rows only: once, few, many, or a class for an expanded clone.

TRBD2	TRBV5-1	TRBJ2-3	-	TGCGTCAGCAGCCTAGGGACTAGCGCGGATACGCAGTATTTT	CVSSLGTSADTQYF
-	TRBV13	TRBJ2-5	-	TGTGCCAGCAGCGATACCAGGGGATCTGAGACCCAGTACTTC	CASSDTRGSETQYF
-	TRBV29-1	TRBJ1-1	-	TGCAGCGGGAGTAGGGAGGCGGGGACTGAAGCTTTCTTT	CSGSREAGTEAFF
-	TRBV20-1	TRBJ1-2	-	TGCAGTGCACCCGGGACTATACCTAACTATGGCTACACCTTC	CSAPGTIPNYGYTF
-	TRBV29-1	TRBJ2-4	-	TGCAGCGTTTCTAAAGGGGGAACCAAAAACATTCAGTACTTC	CSVSKGGTKNIQYF
TRBD1	TRBV20-1	TRBJ2-7	few	TGCAGTGCAATTAAGGCCCAGGGGGCGAGCTACGAGCAGTACTTC	CSAIKAQGASYEQYF
TRBD1	TRBV20-1	TRBJ2-3	-	TGCAGTGCTAGTAATCAAGGACAGGGAATGGAGTATTTT	CSASNQGQGMEYF
-	TRBV20-1	TRBJ2-7	-	TGCAGTGCTAGAGCCCTTGGACTAGGGGGGGGGCTCCCCGAGCAGTACTTC	CSARALGLGGGLPEQYF
-	TRBV20-1	TRBJ1-5	-	TGCAGTGCCCAGGTCTCTGGTAATCAGCCCCAGCATTTT	CSAQVSGNQPQHF
-	TRBV5-1	TRBJ2-5	-	TGCGCCAGCAGCGGGGGGAATCAAGAGACCCAGTACTTC	CASSGGNQETQYF
-	TRBV12-3/TRBV12-4	TRBJ1-1	-	TGTGCCAGCAGTCCCACGCAGGGGAATACTGAAGCTTTCTTT	CASSPTQGNTEAFF
-	TRBV20-1	TRBJ2-3	-	TGCAGTGCTAGAAACCCTAGGGCGGGGCGCACAGATACGCAGTATTTT	CSARNPRAGRTDTQYF
-	TRBV3-1	TRBJ1-1	few	TGTGCCAGCAGCCAAGATTTGGTGAACACTGAAGCTTTCTTT	CASSQDLVNTEAFF
TRBD1	TRBV25-1	TRBJ1-2	-	TGTGCCAGCTCTACAGGGGGCCTACACTATGGCTACACCTTC	CASSTGGLHYGYTF
TRBD1	TRBV6-5	TRBJ2-1	few	TGTGCCAGCAGTTACGCGGGACAGGGGGAGGATGAGCAGTTCTTC	CASSYAGQGEDEQFF
-	TRBV29-1	TRBJ1-4	few	TGCAGCGGTCGGGGGGCGAATGAAAAACTGTTTTTT	CSGRGANEKLFF
TRBD1	TRBV20-1	TRBJ2-5	few	TGCAGTGCTATCCGACAGGGCCGAGAGACCCAGTACTTC	CSAIRQGRETQYF
TRBD1	TRBV10-3	TRBJ1-1	-	TGTGCCATCAGTCCACAGGGGGCTGCCACTGAAGCTTTCTTT	CAISPQGAATEAFF
TRBD1	TRBV12-3/TRBV12-4	TRBJ1-4	-	TGTGCCAGCAGCCCCAGGACAGGGTATGATGAAAAACTGTTTTTT	CASSPRTGYDEKLFF
TRBD2	TRBV14	TRBJ2-1	-	TGTGCCAGCAGCACTCTAGCGGGGCCTTACAATGAGCAGTTCTTC	CASSTLAGPYNEQFF
-	TRBV6-6	TRBJ2-5	-	TGTGCCAGCAGTTACCCCGGGCCGCAAGAGACCCAGTACTTC	CASSYPGPQETQYF
-	TRBV11-2	TRBJ2-4	-	TGTGCCAGCAGCCAAGACAGTTTAGCCAAAAACATTCTGTACTTC	CASSQDSLAKNILYF
-	TRBV29-1	TRBJ2-6	few	TGCAGCGTCAGGGCCGAGGCCAACGTCCTGACTTTC	CSVRAEANVLTF
TRBD1	TRBV2	TRBJ2-5	-	TGTGCCAGCAGCGAACAGGGGGCCATTCAAGAGACCCAGTACTTC	CASSEQGAIQETQYF
-	TRBV20-1	TRBJ2-5	-	TGCAGTGCTCGGCCCCCGGGACAAGTGATATACAAGAAGACCCAGTACTTC	CSARPPGQVIYKKTQYF
-	TRBV7-2	TRBJ1-2	many	TGTGCCAGCAGCTTAGATCACAGGAACTATGGCTACACCTTC	CASSLDHRNYGYTF
-	TRBV20-1	TRBJ2-7	-	TGCAGTGCTGCCCCGGGGGACGCCTCCGGGTACGAGCAGTACTTC	CSAAPGDASGYEQYF
-	TRBV29-1	TRBJ2-7	-	TGCAGCATTGAAGAGTTGCGGGGGCCTGCCTACGAGCAGTACTTC	CSIEELRGPAYEQYF
-	TRBV21-1	TRBJ2-6	few	TGTGCCAGCCCGTGGGGACTGAACTCTGGGGCCAACGTCCTGACTTTC	CASPWGLNSGANVLTF
-	TRBV7-2	TRBJ2-1	many	TGTGCCAGCAGCCGAGGCCTGGGGTATGGCAATGAGCAGTTCTTC	CASSRGLGYGNEQFF
TRBD2	TRBV7-2	TRBJ2-1	-	TGTGCCAGCAACGCGGGGGGGAGTTACTACAATGAGCAGTTCTTC	CASNAGGSYYNEQFF
-	TRBV15	TRBJ1-1	few	TGTGCCACCAGCAGAGGAGGGCCCACTGAAGCTTTCTTT	CATSRGGPTEAFF
-	TRBV3-1	TRBJ2-5	few	TGTGCCAGCAGCCAATTCGGGATCCAAGAGACCCAGTACTTC	CASSQFGIQETQYF
TRBD1	TRBV7-2	TRBJ2-1	-	TGTGCCAGCAGCTTACAGATCCCGGGGGCAGGGGGCGCGCAGTTCTTC	CASSLQIPGAGGAQFF
-	TRBV20-1	TRBJ1-4	few	TGCAGTGCTAGAGGAGTGGGGAGTGAAAAACTGTTTTTT	CSARGVGSEKLFF
-	TRBV6-1	TRBJ2-1	-	TGTGCCTTCCAGAGCGTCGGGGAGCAGTTCTTC	CAFQSVGEQFF
-	TRBV28	TRBJ1-1	-	TGTGCCAGCAGTCCTCCAACGAGTGAAGCTTTCTTT	CASSPPTSEAFF
-	TRBV20-1	TRBJ1-4	-	TGCAGTGCGCCGTCCCGGGACCGAGGGGAAAAACTGTTTTTT	CSAPSRDRGEKLFF
-	TRBV29-1	TRBJ1-1	few	TGCAGCGTTGATCCCCCGTGGGGGAACACTGAAGCTTTCTTT	CSVDPPWGNTEAFF
-	TRBV20-1	TRBJ1-5	-	TGCAGTGCTAGAGGCGGACTCAACTTCAATCAGCCCCAGCATTTT	CSARGGLNFNQPQHF